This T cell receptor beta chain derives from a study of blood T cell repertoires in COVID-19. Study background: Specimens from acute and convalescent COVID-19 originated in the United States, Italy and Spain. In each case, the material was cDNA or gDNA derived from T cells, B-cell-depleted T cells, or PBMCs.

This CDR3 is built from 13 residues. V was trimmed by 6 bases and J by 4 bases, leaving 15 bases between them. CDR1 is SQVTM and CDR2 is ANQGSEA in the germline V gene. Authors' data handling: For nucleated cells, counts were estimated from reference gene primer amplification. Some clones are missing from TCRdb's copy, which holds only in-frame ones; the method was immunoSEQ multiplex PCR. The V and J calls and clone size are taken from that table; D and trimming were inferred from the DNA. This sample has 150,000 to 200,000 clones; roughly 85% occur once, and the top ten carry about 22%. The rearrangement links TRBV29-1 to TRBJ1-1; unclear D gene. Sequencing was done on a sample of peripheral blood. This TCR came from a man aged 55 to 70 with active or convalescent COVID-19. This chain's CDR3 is CSVRGGEGTEAFF. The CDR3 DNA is TGCAGCGTCCGAGGCGGGGAGGGCACTGAAGCTTTCTTT.